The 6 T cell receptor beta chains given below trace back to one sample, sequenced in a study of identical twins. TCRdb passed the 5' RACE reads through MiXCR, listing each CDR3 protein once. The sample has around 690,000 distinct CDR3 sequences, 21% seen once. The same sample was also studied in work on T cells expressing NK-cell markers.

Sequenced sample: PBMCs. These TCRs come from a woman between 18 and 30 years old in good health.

The CDR3 region is CASTYTGSSQDTQYF. The CDR3 region has the DNA TGTGCCAGCACCTATACAGGGAGTTCCCAAGATACGCAGTATTTT. This chain joins TRBV6-2 or TRBV6-3 and TRBJ2-3; a weak D match, TRBD1 (6 bases). V was shortened by 7 bases and J by 5 bases, with 19 bases between the two germline ends. The CDR3 runs to 15 residues. Germline CDR1 reads MNHEY; CDR2 reads SVGEGT.

The CDR3 here is CASSVGATASEQYF. CDR3 nucleotide sequence: TGTGCCAGCAGCGTAGGGGCGACAGCATCCGAGCAGTACTTC. J is TRBJ2-7 and V is TRBV7-6, with D possibly TRBD1 on 5 matching bases. V was shortened by 5 bases and J by 6 bases, with 17 bases between the two germline ends. The CDR3 consists of 14 residues. Germline CDR1 is SGHVS and CDR2 is FNYEAQ.

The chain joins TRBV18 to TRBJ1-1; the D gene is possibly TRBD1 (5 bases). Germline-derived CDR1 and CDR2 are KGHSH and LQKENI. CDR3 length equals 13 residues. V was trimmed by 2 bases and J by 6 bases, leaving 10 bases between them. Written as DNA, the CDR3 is TGTGCCAGCTCACCAGGCGGGACCTCTGAAGCTTTCTTT. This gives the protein CASSPGGTSEAFF.

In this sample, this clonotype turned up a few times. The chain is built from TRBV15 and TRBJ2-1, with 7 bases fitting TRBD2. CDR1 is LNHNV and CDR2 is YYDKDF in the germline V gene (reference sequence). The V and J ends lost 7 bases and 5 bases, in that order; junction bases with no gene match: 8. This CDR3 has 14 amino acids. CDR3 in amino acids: CATTQGGRDNEQFF. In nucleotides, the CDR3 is TGTGCCACCACCCAGGGCGGGAGAGACAATGAGCAGTTCTTC.

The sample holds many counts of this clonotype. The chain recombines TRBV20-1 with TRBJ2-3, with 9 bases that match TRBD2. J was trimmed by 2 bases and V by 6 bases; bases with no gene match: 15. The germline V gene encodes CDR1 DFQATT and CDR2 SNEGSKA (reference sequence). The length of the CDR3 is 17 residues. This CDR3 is CSAPRVAAGGHTDTQYF. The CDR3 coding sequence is TGCAGTGCCCCCAGGGTGGCGGCGGGAGGGCACACAGATACGCAGTATTTT.

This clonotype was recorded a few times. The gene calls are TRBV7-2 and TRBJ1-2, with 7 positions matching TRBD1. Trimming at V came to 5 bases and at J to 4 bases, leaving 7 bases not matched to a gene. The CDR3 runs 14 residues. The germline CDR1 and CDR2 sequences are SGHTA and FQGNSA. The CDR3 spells CASSQGGTAYGYTF. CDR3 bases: TGTGCCAGCAGCCAGGGCGGGACAGCCTATGGCTACACCTTC.